These 27 T cell receptor beta chains came from one sample sequenced in a study of blood T cell repertoires in COVID-19. Measured with immunoSEQ multiplex PCR; TCRdb has only the in-frame clones, and not every one. The table has under 200,000 clones, approximately 81% seen once. Sequencing was carried out using peripheral blood. The receptors were gathered from a man between 18 and 29 years old with active or convalescent COVID-19.

The chain carries TRBV28 and TRBJ2-7; 10 bases are shared with TRBD1. V lost 6 bases to trimming and J lost 0 bases; unmatched junction nucleotides: 5. This CDR3 is 15 amino acids long. Germline loops: CDR1 MDHEN, CDR2 SYDVKM. This CDR3 is CASRTGGPGSYEQYF. The CDR3 DNA is TGTGCCAGCAGGACAGGGGGCCCCGGCTCCTACGAGCAGTACTTC. Together with reference TRBV28 and TRBJ2-7, the CDR3 gives the full variable domain: DVKVTQSSRYLVKRTGEKVFLECVQDMDHENMFWYRQDPGLGLRLIYFSYDVKMKEKGDIPEGYSVSREKKERFSLILESASTNQTSMYLCASRTGGPGSYEQYFGPGTRLTVT.

This chain joins TRBV5-1 and TRBJ1-6; D gene ambiguous. CDR1 is SGHRS, CDR2 YFSETQ, per germline. V was pared by 1 base and J by 6 bases, with 8 bases between. The CDR3 consists of 14 residues. The CDR3 coding sequence is TGCGCCAGCAGCTTGTGGGCAGGTAATTCACCCCTCCACTTT. Amino acids: CASSLWAGNSPLHF. Full variable domain (remainder filled in from reference TRBV5-1 and TRBJ1-6): KAGVTQTPRYLIKTRGQQVTLSCSPISGHRSVSWYQQTPGQGLQFLFEYFSETQRNKGNFPGRFSGRQFSNSRSEMNVSTLELGDSALYLCASSLWAGNSPLHFGNGTRLTVT.

The chain joins TRBV2 to TRBJ1-1; D unresolved. This CDR3 is 14 amino acids long. The germline V and J ends were trimmed by 7 bases and 0 bases, with 12 bases remaining between them. CDR1 and CDR2 (germline): SNHLY, FYNNEI. The chain's CDR3 is CASTANRLNTEAFF. The CDR3, as DNA: TGTGCCAGCACCGCCAACAGACTGAACACTGAAGCTTTCTTT. Supplemented by reference TRBV2 and TRBJ1-1, the full variable domain reads EPEVTQTPSHQVTQMGQEVILRCVPISNHLYFYWYRQILGQKVEFLVSFYNNEISEKSEIFDDQFSVERPDGSNFTLKIRSTKLEDSAMYFCASTANRLNTEAFFGQGTRLTVV.

This chain links TRBV6-5 with TRBJ1-1; weak D call: TRBD1 (6 bases). CDR1 and CDR2 from the germline V gene are MNHEY and SVGAGI. The CDR3 consists of 14 residues. Trimming took off 3 bases at V and 0 bases at J, with 8 bases between the two ends. For the CDR3, the DNA is TGTGCCAGCAGTTATAGGGACATGAACACTGAAGCTTTCTTT. It translates to CASSYRDMNTEAFF.

V and J are TRBV18 and TRBJ2-3; weak D call: TRBD1 (6 bases). CDR1 and CDR2 from the germline V gene are KGHSH and LQKENI. The CDR3 covers 17 residues. Trimming removed 4 bases from V and 1 base from J, with 18 bases in between. The CDR3 is CASSLDRYQWGTDTQYF. As DNA, the CDR3 is TGTGCCAGCTCACTCGACAGGTATCAATGGGGCACAGATACGCAGTATTTT.

The gene calls are TRBV20-1 and TRBJ2-1, with 13 bases matching TRBD2. V was clipped by 4 bases and J by 0 bases; unmatched bases: 12. The CDR3 loop spans 19 amino acids. The germline CDR1 and CDR2 sequences are DFQATT and SNEGSKA (reference sequence). For the CDR3, the DNA is TGCAGTGCTACTGACAGAGGGACTAGCGGGATCATCTCCTACAATGAGCAGTTCTTC. It yields the protein CSATDRGTSGIISYNEQFF.

This chain uses TRBV5-1 with TRBJ2-2; TRBD1 is a possible D gene (6 bases). Germline values: CDR1 SGHRS, CDR2 YFSETQ. The germline V and J ends were trimmed by 0 bases and 9 bases, with 12 bases remaining between them. This CDR3 comprises 14 residues. The CDR3 region is CASSLGTAQRELFF. DNA of the CDR3: TGCGCCAGCAGCTTGGGGACAGCCCAACGGGAGCTGTTTTTT.

The chain uses TRBV7-2 and TRBJ2-1; 12 nucleotides agree with TRBD2. CDR3 length: 14 residues. V gave up 3 bases and J gave up 11 bases; unmatched junction bases: 5. Germline values: CDR1 SGHTA, CDR2 FQGNSA. CDR3 in DNA: TGTGCCAGCAGCTTGCCTAGCGGGGGGGCCCAGCAGTTCTTC. Translated, it gives CASSLPSGGAQQFF.

The J gene is TRBJ2-1, the V gene TRBV7-3, with D possibly matching TRBD2 (5 bases). The CDR3 consists of 12 residues. Germline V gene data show CDR1 as SGHTA and CDR2 as FQGTGA. V shed 6 bases and J shed 5 bases, with 8 bases lying between them. The CDR3 is CASSPGNNEQFF. CDR3 coding DNA: TGTGCCAGCAGTCCGGGAAACAATGAGCAGTTCTTC. Using reference TRBV7-3 and TRBJ2-1 for the parts outside the CDR3, the full variable domain is GAGVSQTPSNKVTEKGKYVELRCDPISGHTALYWYRQSLGQGPEFLIYFQGTGAADDSGLPNDRFFAVRPEGSVSTLKIQRTERGDSAVYLCASSPGNNEQFFGPGTRLTVL.

This clone was counted between two and nine times. The chain uses TRBV9 and TRBJ1-1, with a tentative D call TRBD1 (5 bases). The CDR3 extends over 15 amino acids. CDR1 and CDR2 (germline): SGDLS, YYNGEE. Trimming removed 0 bases at V and 7 bases at J, with 16 bases between. CDR3 amino acids: CASSVGGKGFGEAFF. In DNA, the CDR3 is TGTGCCAGCAGCGTAGGGGGTAAGGGGTTCGGTGAAGCTTTCTTT.

This chain links TRBV6-5 with TRBJ2-5; 9 positions match TRBD1. The CDR3 covers 15 residues. From germline, CDR1 is MNHEY and CDR2 SVGAGI. J was trimmed by 7 bases and V by 5 bases; bases with no gene match: 11. The CDR3 sequence is CASSLQTGGTGTQYF. The CDR3 nucleotides are TGTGCCAGCAGTCTCCAGACAGGGGGAACGGGGACCCAGTACTTC.

This clone showed up just once. This chain joins TRBV24-1 and TRBJ2-7; no definite D call. V lost 4 bases, J lost 3 bases, and 9 bases lay in between. The CDR3 totals 13 residues. Germline V gene lookup returns CDR1 KGHDR and CDR2 SFDVKD. CDR3 residues: CATSDPRNYEQYF. CDR3 bases: TGTGCCACCAGTGACCCTCGTAACTACGAGCAGTACTTC.

V is TRBV3-1 (or the pseudogene TRBV3-2) and J is TRBJ2-1; 14 bases are a match to TRBD2. This CDR3 contains 15 residues. The junction had 2 bases not matched to a gene; V was cut back by 1 base and J by 9 bases. Looked up from germline, CDR1 is LGHDT and CDR2 is YNNKEL (reference sequence). CDR3 sequence reads: CASSQGTSGGFEQFF. CDR3 nucleotide sequence: TGTGCCAGCAGCCAAGGGACTAGCGGGGGGTTTGAGCAGTTCTTC.

The chain is built from TRBV19 and TRBJ2-1, with 8 bases lining up with TRBD1. This CDR3 is 14 amino acids long. Germline V lookup: CDR1 LNHDA, CDR2 SQIVND (reference sequence). Trimming removed 5 bases from V and 8 bases from J; junction bases left unmatched: 8. The CDR3 bases are TGTGCCAGTAGTCCCTGGACAGGGAGGCATGAGCAGTTCTTC. This gives the protein CASSPWTGRHEQFF.

This chain uses TRBV29-1 with TRBJ1-4; D might be TRBD1 (6 bases). This CDR3 spans 13 amino acids. With 4 bases removed from V and 7 bases from J, the gap between germline ends came to 13 bases. CDR1 is SQVTM and CDR2 is ANQGSEA in the germline V gene. CDR3: CSVGGGLSEKLFF. The CDR3 nucleotides are TGCAGCGTTGGAGGGGGTTTGAGTGAAAAACTGTTTTTT.

The genes are TRBV5-1 and TRBJ2-1, with D maybe TRBD1 (5 bases). Germline CDR1 SGHRS, CDR2 YFSETQ. CDR3 length equals 14 residues. Trimming stripped 2 bases from V and 7 bases from J, with 13 bases between. The CDR3, as DNA: TGCGCCAGCAGCTTTCCAGGGATGGAGAATGAGCAGTTCTTC. Translated, it gives CASSFPGMENEQFF. Together with reference TRBV5-1 and TRBJ2-1, the CDR3 gives the full variable domain: KAGVTQTPRYLIKTRGQQVTLSCSPISGHRSVSWYQQTPGQGLQFLFEYFSETQRNKGNFPGRFSGRQFSNSRSEMNVSTLELGDSALYLCASSFPGMENEQFFGPGTRLTVL.

This CDR3 reads CASSQADRVDQPQHF. The CDR3 nucleotides are TGCGCCAGCAGCCAAGCCGACAGGGTGGATCAGCCCCAGCATTTT. The V gene is TRBV4-1, the J gene TRBJ1-5, with 7 bases that match TRBD1. CDR1 and CDR2 from the germline V gene are MGHRA and YSYEKL. The V and J ends lost 1 base and 5 bases, in that order; junction bases with no gene match: 5. The CDR3 spans 15 residues.

The chain joins TRBV19 to TRBJ2-2; 8 bases match TRBD1. Germline CDR1 LNHDA, CDR2 SQIVND (reference sequence). J gave up 3 bases and V 1 base, and 4 bases lay outside the gene matches. The CDR3 has 16 amino acids. The CDR3 loop is CASSIGSGGYTGELFF. The CDR3 DNA is TGTGCCAGTAGTATAGGTTCAGGGGGCTACACCGGGGAGCTGTTTTTT.

The V call is TRBV28, the J call TRBJ1-2; D not resolved. With 6 bases removed from V and 6 bases from J, the gap between germline ends came to 14 bases. The germline CDR1 and CDR2 sequences are MDHEN and SYDVKM. The CDR3 contains 13 residues. The CDR3 is CASRPFGKNGYTF. Written as DNA, the CDR3 is TGTGCCAGCAGGCCCTTCGGGAAAAATGGCTACACCTTC.

CDR3 loop: CASSEELAGANVLTF. In DNA form, the CDR3 reads TGTGCCAGCAGTGAAGAGCTTGCTGGGGCCAACGTCCTGACTTTC. The gene calls are TRBV6-4 and TRBJ2-6, with D hard to call. V was cut by 3 bases and J by 2 bases, with 8 bases left in between. The V gene's germline CDR1 is MRHNA and CDR2 SNTAGT. The CDR3 covers 15 residues.

This chain uses TRBV2 with TRBJ1-5; 9 positions match TRBD1. Germline V gene sequence: CDR1 SNHLY, CDR2 FYNNEI. Losses at the gene ends were 6 bases for V and 0 bases for J; bases not matched to a gene: 3. The CDR3 has 15 residues. In nucleotides, the CDR3 is TGTGCCAGCAGGGGGACAGGGAGTAGCAATCAGCCCCAGCATTTT. Translating gives CASRGTGSSNQPQHF. Supplemented by reference TRBV2 and TRBJ1-5, the full variable domain reads EPEVTQTPSHQVTQMGQEVILRCVPISNHLYFYWYRQILGQKVEFLVSFYNNEISEKSEIFDDQFSVERPDGSNFTLKIRSTKLEDSAMYFCASRGTGSSNQPQHFGDGTRLSIL.

The chain links TRBV5-8 to TRBJ1-4; D perhaps matches TRBD1 (6 bases). V was shortened by 4 bases and J by 7 bases, with 17 bases between the two germline ends. The CDR3 extends over 15 amino acids. Germline CDR1 is SGHTS and CDR2 is YDEGEE. The CDR3 spells CASSRTAVMSEKLFF. Written as DNA, the CDR3 is TGTGCCAGCAGCAGGACAGCCGTTATGAGTGAAAAACTGTTTTTT.

This chain connects TRBV6-1 to TRBJ1-2, with D perhaps matching TRBD1 (6 bases). Germline V lookup: CDR1 MNHNS, CDR2 SASEGT. Trimming removed 0 bases at V and 4 bases at J, with 9 bases between. The length of the CDR3 is 14 residues. The CDR3, as DNA: TGTGCCAGCAGTGAAGCGGGGGCGCGCTATGGCTACACCTTC. This encodes CASSEAGARYGYTF.

The genes are TRBV27 and TRBJ2-3; 12 bases agree with TRBD2. CDR3 length: 18 amino acids. Per the germline V gene, CDR1 is MNHEY and CDR2 is SMNVEV (reference sequence). J lost 3 bases, V lost 3 bases, and 10 bases had no gene match. The CDR3 DNA follows: TGTGCCAGCAGTTTGGAAAATCTAGCGGGGGGGCTGACAGATACGCAGTATTTT. Its protein is CASSLENLAGGLTDTQYF.

This chain connects TRBV30 to TRBJ1-5; D remains unclear. The CDR3 length is 12 residues. Germline V gene lookup returns CDR1 GTSNPN and CDR2 SVGIG (reference sequence). Between the trimmed V and J ends, which lost 1 base and 4 bases, there was a span of 5 bases. CDR3 coding DNA: TGTGCCTGGAGTGCCGAGAATCAGCCCCAGCATTTT. Its protein is CAWSAENQPQHF.

The chain carries TRBV5-5 and TRBJ1-6, with TRBD1 identical over 9 bases. CDR3 length: 15 amino acids. The germline gives CDR1 SGHKS, CDR2 YYEKEE (reference sequence). Trimming took 0 bases from V and 11 from J; bases not matched to a gene: 6. This chain's CDR3 is CASSLERTGDPPLHF. The CDR3 DNA follows: TGTGCCAGCAGCTTGGAAAGGACAGGGGACCCACCCCTCCACTTT.

The chain carries TRBV5-5 and TRBJ2-3; 8 positions match TRBD1. Per the germline V gene, CDR1 is SGHKS and CDR2 is YYEKEE (reference sequence). The CDR3 totals 17 residues. The V gene end was trimmed by 4 bases and the J gene end by 3 bases; junction bases not matched to a gene: 13. The CDR3 is CASSPIRTGRWTDTQYF. The DNA of the CDR3 is TGTGCCAGCAGCCCGATACGGACAGGGCGGTGGACAGATACGCAGTATTTT.